This T cell receptor beta chain was sequenced for a study of T cell repertoires in cytomegalovirus infection. As for the study in general: From public TCR beta signatures came an indication of both CMV infection and matching HLA type.

MiXCR, applied by TCRdb to the reads, yields one record per CDR3 protein. The profile covers hundreds of thousands of distinct CDR3 sequences, with around 9.5% appearing a single time and roughly 4% taken by the ten largest. The study, taken as a whole, reports: Dominating the ex vivo response were TCR beta clonotypes that were CMV-specific and HLA-C-restricted.

This clonotype was recorded at least ten times. No antigen is known for it. This CDR3 is 15 amino acids long. The germline CDR1 and CDR2 sequences are LGHNA and YSLEER. V lost 2 bases and J lost 1, with 12 bases in between. What was sequenced was PBMCs. This TCR derives from a human donor in good health (CMV status not recorded). Some clones in this sample may be carry-over from other donors' samples. The chain joins TRBV4-3 to TRBJ2-7; D remains unclear. CDR3 DNA: TGCGCCAGCAGCCAAAGGGCCCACCCTTCCTACGAGCAGTACTTC. Translating gives CASSQRAHPSYEQYF.